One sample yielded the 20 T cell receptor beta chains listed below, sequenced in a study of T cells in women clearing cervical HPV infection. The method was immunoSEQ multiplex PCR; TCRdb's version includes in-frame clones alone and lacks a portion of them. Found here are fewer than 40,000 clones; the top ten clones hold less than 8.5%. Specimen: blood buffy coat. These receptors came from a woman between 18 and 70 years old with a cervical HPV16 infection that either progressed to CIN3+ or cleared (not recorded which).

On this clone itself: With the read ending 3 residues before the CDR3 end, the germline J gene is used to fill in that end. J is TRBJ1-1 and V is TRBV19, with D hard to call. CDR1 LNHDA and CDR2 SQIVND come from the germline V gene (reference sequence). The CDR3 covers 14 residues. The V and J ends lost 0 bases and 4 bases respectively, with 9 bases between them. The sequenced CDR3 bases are TGTGCCAGTAGTATAGAGGGCAGAGGCACTGAA. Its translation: CASSIEGRGTE. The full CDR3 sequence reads CASSIEGRGTEAFF.

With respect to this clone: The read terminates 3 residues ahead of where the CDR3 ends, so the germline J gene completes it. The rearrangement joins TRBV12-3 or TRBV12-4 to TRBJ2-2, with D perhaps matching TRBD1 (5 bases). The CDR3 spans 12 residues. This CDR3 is CASQQGNSPLFF. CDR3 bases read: TGTGCCAGCCAGCAGGGAAATTCACCG.

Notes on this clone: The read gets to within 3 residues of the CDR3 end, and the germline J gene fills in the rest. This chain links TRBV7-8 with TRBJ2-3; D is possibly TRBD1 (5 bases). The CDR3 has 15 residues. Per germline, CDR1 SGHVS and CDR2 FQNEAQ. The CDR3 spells CASSSDHRLQETQYF. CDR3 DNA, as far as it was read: TGTGCCAGCAGCTCGGACCACAGGCTCCAAGAGACG.

The CDR3 reads CASSLARVGNTEAFF. Incomplete CDR3 DNA: TGCGCCAGCAGCTTGGCAAGGGTGGGGAACACTGAA. This chain connects TRBV5-1 to TRBJ1-1, with unresolved D. The CDR3 extends 3 residues past the end of the read, so its final part is completed from the germline J gene. The V end lost 0 bases, the J end lost 1 base, and 10 bases lay between the germline ends. Germline V gene data show CDR1 as SGHRS and CDR2 as YFSETQ. The CDR3 is 15 residues long.

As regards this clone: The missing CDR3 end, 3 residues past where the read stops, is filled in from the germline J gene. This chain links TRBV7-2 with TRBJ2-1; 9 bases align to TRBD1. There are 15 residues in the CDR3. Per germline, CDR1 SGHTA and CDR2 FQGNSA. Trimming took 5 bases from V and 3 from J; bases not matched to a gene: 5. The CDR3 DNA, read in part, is TGTGCCAGCAGCCGGGGACAGGGATACTACAATGAG. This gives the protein CASSRGQGYYNE. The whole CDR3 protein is CASSRGQGYYNEQFF.

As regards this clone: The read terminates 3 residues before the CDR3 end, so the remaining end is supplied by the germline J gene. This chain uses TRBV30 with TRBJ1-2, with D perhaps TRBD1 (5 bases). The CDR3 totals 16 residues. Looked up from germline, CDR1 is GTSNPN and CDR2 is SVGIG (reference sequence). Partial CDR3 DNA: TGTGCCTGGAGTGTACTTTCTAGCGGGGCAACCAATGAC. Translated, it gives CAWSVLSSGATND. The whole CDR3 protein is CAWSVLSSGATNDYTF.

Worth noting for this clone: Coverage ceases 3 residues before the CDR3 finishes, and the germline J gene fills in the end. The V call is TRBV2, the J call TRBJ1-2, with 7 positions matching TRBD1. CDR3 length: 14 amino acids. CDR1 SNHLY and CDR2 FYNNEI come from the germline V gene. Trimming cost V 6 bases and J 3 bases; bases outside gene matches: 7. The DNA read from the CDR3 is TGTGCCAGCAGCCCGCGGGACAGATACTATGGC. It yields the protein CASSPRDRYYG. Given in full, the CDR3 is CASSPRDRYYGYTF.

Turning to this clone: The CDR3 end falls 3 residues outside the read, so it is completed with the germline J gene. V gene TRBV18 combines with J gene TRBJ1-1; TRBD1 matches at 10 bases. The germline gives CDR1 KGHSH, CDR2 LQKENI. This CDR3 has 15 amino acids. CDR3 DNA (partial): TGTGCCAGCTCACCACCGGGGACAGGGGTGAGCGAG. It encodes CASSPPGTGVSE. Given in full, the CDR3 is CASSPPGTGVSEAFF.

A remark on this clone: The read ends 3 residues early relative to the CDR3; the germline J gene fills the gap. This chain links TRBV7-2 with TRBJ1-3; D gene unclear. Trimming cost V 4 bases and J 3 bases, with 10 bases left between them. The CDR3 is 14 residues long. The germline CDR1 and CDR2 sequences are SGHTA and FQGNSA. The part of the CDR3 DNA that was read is TGTGCCAGCAGCTCCTGGACTTTTGGAAACACC. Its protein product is CASSSWTFGNT. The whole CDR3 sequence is CASSSWTFGNTIYF. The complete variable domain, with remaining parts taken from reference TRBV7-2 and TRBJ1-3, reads GAGVSQSPSNKVTEKGKDVELRCDPISGHTALYWYRQSLGQGLEFLIYFQGNSAPDKSGLPSDRFSAERTGGSVSTLTIQRTQQEDSAVYLCASSSWTFGNTIYFGEGSWLTVV.

CDR3 DNA (partial): TGCAGTGCCCTCATCCCTAGCCGGGACGGGGGTTTTTGGGAC. Residues: CSALIPSRDGGFWD. The CDR3 in its entirety is CSALIPSRDGGFWDYTF. V usage is TRBV20-1 and J usage is TRBJ1-2, with D perhaps matching TRBD1 (5 bases). The sequence runs out 3 residues before the end of the CDR3; the remainder is reconstructed from the germline J gene. This CDR3 comprises 17 residues. Germline CDR1 is DFQATT and CDR2 is SNEGSKA (reference sequence).

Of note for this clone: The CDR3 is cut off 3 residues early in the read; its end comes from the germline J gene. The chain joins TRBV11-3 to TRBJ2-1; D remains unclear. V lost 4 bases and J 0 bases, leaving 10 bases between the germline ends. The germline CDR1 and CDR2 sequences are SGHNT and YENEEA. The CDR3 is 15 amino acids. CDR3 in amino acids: CASSSSRGSYNEQFF. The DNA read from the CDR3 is TGTGCCAGCAGCTCGTCCAGAGGCTCCTACAATGAG.

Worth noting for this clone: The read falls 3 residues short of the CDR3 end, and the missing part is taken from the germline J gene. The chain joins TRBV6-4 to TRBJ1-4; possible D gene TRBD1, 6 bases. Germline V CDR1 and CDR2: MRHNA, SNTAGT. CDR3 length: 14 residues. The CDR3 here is CASSTDRHNSPLFF. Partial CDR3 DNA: TGTGCCAGCAGTACCGACAGGCATAATTCACCA.

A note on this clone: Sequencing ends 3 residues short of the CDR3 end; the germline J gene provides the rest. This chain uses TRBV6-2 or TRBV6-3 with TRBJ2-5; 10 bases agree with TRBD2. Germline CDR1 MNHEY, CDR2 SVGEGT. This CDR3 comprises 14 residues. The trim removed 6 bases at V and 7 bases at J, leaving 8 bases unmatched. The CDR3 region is CASRASGGAGTQYF. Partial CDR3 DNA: TGTGCCAGCAGAGCCAGCGGGGGGGCCGGGACC.

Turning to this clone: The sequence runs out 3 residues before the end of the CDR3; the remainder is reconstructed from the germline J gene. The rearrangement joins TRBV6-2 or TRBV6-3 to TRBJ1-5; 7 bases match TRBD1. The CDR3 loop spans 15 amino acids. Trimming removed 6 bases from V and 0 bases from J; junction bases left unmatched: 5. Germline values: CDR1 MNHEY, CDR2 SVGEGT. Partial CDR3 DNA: TGTGCCAGCAGCCCTACAGGGGTTAGCAATCAGCCC. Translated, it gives CASSPTGVSNQP. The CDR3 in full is CASSPTGVSNQPQHF.

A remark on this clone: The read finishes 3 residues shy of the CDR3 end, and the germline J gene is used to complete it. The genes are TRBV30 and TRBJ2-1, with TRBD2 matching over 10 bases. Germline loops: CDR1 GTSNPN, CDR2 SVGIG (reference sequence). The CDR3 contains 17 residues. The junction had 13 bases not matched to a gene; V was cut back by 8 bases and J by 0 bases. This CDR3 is CAGTSGATLSSYNEQFF. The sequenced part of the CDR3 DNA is TGTGCCGGAACTAGCGGGGCCACTCTCAGCTCCTACAATGAG.

The CDR3 DNA, read in part, is TGTGCCAGCATCCCCGGGGGGGGGCCAACCTACGAG. It is translated as CASIPGGGPTYE. The whole CDR3 reads CASIPGGGPTYEQYF. V is TRBV6-2 or TRBV6-3 and J is TRBJ2-7; 8 nucleotides align to TRBD2. The CDR3 goes on 3 residues after the read ends, and that part is filled in from the germline J gene. Trimming removed 7 bases from V and 2 bases from J; junction bases left unmatched: 10. The CDR3 spans 15 residues. Germline-derived CDR1 and CDR2 are MNHEY and SVGEGT.

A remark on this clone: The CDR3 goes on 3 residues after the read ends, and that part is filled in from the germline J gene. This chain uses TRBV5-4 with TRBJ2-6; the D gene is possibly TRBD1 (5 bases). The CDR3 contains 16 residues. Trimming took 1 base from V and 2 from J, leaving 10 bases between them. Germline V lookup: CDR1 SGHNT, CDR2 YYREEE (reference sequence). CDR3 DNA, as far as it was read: TGTGCCAGCAGCTTGACAGGACGTCCTGGGGCCAACGTC. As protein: CASSLTGRPGANV. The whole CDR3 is CASSLTGRPGANVLTF.

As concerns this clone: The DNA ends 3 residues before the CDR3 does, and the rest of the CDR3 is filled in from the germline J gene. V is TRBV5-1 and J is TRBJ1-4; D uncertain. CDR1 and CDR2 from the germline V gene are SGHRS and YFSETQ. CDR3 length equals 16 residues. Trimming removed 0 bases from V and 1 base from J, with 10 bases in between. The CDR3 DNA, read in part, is TGCGCCAGCAGCTTGGAGGTAGCGAAAACTAATGAAAAA. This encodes CASSLEVAKTNEK. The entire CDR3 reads CASSLEVAKTNEKLFF.

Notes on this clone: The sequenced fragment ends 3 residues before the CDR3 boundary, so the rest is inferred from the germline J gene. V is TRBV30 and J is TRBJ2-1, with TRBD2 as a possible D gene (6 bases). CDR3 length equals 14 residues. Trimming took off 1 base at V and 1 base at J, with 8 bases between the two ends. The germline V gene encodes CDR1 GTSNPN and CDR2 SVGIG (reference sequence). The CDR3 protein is CAWSGRVSYNEQFF. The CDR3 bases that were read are TGTGCCTGGAGTGGGAGGGTTTCCTACAATGAG.

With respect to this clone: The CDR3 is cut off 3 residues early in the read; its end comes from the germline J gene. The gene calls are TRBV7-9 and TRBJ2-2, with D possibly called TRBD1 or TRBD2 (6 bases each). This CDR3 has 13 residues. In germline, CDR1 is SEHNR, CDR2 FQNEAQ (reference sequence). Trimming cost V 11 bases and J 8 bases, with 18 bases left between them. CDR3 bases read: TGTGCCCCCCGCACGGAGGGGGAAGGGGAG. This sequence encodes CAPRTEGEGE. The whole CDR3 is CAPRTEGEGELFF. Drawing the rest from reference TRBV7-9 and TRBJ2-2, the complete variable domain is DTGVSQNPRHKITKRGQNVTFRCDPISEHNRLYWYRQTLGQGPEFLTYFQNEAQLEKSRLLSDRFSAERPKGSFSTLEIQRTEQGDSAMYLCAPRTEGEGELFFGEGSRLTVL.